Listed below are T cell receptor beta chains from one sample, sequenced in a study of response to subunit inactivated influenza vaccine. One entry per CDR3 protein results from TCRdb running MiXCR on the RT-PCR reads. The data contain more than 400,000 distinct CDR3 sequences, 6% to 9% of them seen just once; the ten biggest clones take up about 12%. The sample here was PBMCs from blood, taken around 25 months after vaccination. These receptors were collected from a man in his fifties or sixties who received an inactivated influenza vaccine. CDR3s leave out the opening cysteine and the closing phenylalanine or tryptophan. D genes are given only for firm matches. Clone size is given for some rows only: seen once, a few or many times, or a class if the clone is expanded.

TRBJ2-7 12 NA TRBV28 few ASSWGTLSYEQY
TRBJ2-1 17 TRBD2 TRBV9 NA ASRVALAGVTSSYNEQF
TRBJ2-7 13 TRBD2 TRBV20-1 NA SARDPGGFSYEQY
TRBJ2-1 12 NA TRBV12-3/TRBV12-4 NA ASSTTSLHNEQF
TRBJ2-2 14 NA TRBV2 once ASSDGGYRGTRELF
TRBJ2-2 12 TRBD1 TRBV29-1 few SARPGGNTGELF
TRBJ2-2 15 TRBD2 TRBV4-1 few ASSQVLAGGRTGELF
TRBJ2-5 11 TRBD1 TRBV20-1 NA SARDRVQETQY
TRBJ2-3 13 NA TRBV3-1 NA ASSPTGIPRDTQY
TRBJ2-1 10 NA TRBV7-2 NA ASSLHRFEQF
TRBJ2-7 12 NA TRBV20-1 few SAETRRGGWEQY
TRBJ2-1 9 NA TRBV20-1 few SPGTNNEQF
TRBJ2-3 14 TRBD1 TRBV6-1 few ASSGGDRVHQDTQY
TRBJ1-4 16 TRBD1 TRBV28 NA ASTSGTGWGIGNEKLF
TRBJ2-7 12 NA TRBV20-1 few SAPVAGSSYEQY
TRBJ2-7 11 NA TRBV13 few ASSHREGYEQY
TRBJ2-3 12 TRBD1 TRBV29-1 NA SAGQGWKTDTQY
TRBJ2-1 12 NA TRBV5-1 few ASSSFTRDNEQF
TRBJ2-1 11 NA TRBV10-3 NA AITGQTYNEQF
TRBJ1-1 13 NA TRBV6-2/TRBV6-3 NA ASTTFSRGDTEAF
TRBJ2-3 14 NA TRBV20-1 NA SASPSRGLGTDTQY
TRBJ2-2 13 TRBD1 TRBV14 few ASSQVTGYTGELF
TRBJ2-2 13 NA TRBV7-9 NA ASSPGTLNTGELF
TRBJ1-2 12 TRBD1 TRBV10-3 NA AISAGQGANGYT
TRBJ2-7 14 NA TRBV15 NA ATSRDRSRGPYEQY
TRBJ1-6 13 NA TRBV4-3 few ASSQDLIRGLTLH
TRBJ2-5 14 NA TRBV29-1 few SVEDPHDMHQETQY
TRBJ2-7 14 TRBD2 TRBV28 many ASSFRLAELTYEQY
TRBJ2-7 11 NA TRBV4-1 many ASSQEPGGVQY
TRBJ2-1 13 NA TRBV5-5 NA ASSLATGSYNEQF
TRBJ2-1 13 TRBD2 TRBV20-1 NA SASMGLAEYNEQF
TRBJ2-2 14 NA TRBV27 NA ASSLVGYRLAGELF
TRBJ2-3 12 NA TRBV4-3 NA ASSQGKRSDTQY
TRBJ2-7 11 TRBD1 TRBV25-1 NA ASKGTGQREQY
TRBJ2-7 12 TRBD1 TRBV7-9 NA ASSLPGGSAEQY
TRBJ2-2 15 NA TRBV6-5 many ASSYSIMGVNTGELF
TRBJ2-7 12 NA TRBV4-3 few ASSQDRHLGEQY
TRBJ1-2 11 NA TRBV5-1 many ASSPQGIYGYT
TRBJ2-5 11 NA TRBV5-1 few ASYRDREETQY
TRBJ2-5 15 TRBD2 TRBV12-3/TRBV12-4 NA ASSPPTRGGGQETQY
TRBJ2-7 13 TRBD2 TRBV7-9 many ASSSAGGMVYEQY
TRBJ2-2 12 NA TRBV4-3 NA ASSPARGTGELF
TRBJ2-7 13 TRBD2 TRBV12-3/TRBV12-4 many ASSRTSGGAFEQY
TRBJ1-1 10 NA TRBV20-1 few SASSGLSEAF